This T cell receptor (beta chain) was found in a study of CD8+ T cells in alopecia areata (dated by TCRdb to about 2018). A note on the overall study: Skin from C3H/HeJ donors with spontaneous alopecia (roughly 6-13 months old) was grafted onto female C3H/HeJ recipients aged roughly 7-10 weeks. In both human patients and the C3H/HeJ mouse model, the study applied high-throughput TCRbeta sequencing to look at T cell clonal expansion in alopecia areata. Human TCRbeta sequencing covered scalp tissue and sorted CD4+ and CD8+ peripheral blood T cells from patchy and totalis/universalis alopecia areata patients and healthy controls. Scalp clonality was compared among normal scalp (n=4), patchy alopecia areata scalp (n=8), and alopecia totalis/universalis scalp (n=8). The RNA source kit depended on sample type: the PAXgene miRNA kit for fixed scalp, the miRNeasy kit for PBMCs, and the RNeasy kit for mouse skin. TCRbeta CDR3 regions were amplified by immunoSEQ multiplex PCR using 35 Vbeta forward and 13 Jbeta reverse primers. Summary of the overall study and its limitations: Compared with mice, TCR sequences shared between patients were less clear, possibly partly because of HLA diversity across the patient population. Lesional scalp, especially in alopecia totalis/universalis, showed higher clonality and more expanded CD8+ clones than normal scalp, suggesting antigenic drive. Resident alphabeta T cells in normal human skin are also sequenced, complicating scalp TCR repertoire analysis, unlike mouse skin dominated by gammadelta T cells.

This clone was detected a few times. No cognate antigen has been identified for it. Because the receptor is murine, the gene names and germline sequences shown are mouse ones. Coverage ceases 4 residues before the CDR3 finishes, and the germline J gene fills in the end. Libraries came from the immunoSEQ multiplex PCR assay. To provide template for TCR sequencing, every sample had RNA extracted and reverse transcribed into cDNA. First-strand cDNA was synthesized with SuperScript III using a 2:1 mix of oligo-dT and random hexamers. Amplification bias was assessed with a synthetic immune receptor repertoire, and residual bias was removed computationally. Sequencing of the libraries was done on Illumina HiSeq using 60 bp reads that spanned the CDR3 and were read from J toward V. On the study's bioinformatics: Raw reads were preprocessed to remove errors, and CDR3 was defined by IMGT conventions from the conserved cysteine to phenylalanine. Clonality was computed by normalizing Shannon entropy by log2 of the number of productive unique TCRs and subtracting the result from 1. CD4 or CD8 identity of scalp clones was inferred by cross-referencing scalp TCRbeta sequences with sorted blood CD4 and CD8 repertoires. The source is immuneACCESS, and TCRdb retained only in-frame sequences with V and J called. Part of the clones is not carried over; for the studies checked, unresolved V genes explain less than half of this, and the remainder is unexplained. V and J calls and clone size are as listed in that table; D and trimming were resolved from the DNA. The sample has around 290,000 clones on record, with no singletons. Clones ranked in the top ten supply more than 0.95% of the sample.

Cells from mouse cutaneous lymph nodes were pooled, stained for CD4, CD8alpha, NKG2D, NKG2ACE and other markers, and then sorted on a BD Influx. The CDR3 contains 15 residues, cysteine and phenylalanine counted. The DNA covers only part of the CDR3, 33 bases in frame from base 1. The germline V gene gives CDR1 as NSHNY and CDR2 as SYGAGN. Germline trimming amounts to 4 bases on V and 1 base on J, with 2 as the count of junction bases outside the gene matches. The sequenced sample consisted of CD4+ T cells sorted from a lymph node. This TCR was recovered from a C3H/HeJ mouse with alopecia areata. For this strain, the MHC haplotype is H2-k. Rearrangement joined TRBV13-1 to TRBJ2-2, and 9 junction bases match TRBD2. The sequenced CDR3 bases are TGTGCCAGCAGTCGGGACTGGGTAAACACCGGG. Translated, this gives CASSRDWVNTG. The whole CDR3 is CASSRDWVNTGQLYF.